This is a list of T cell receptor beta chains from one sample in a study of T cell responses to AZD1222 COVID-19 vaccine. TCRdb's table, derived via immunoSEQ multiplex PCR, lists solely in-frame clones and lacks some. The data hold around 120,000 clones, with 91% observed a single time. This material consisted of peripheral blood, taken on day 0 of AZD1222 vaccination. These receptors originate from an adult in good health. Both conserved end residues are part of each CDR3. Fields, in order: clone size, J gene, D gene, V gene, CDR3 DNA, CDR3 protein. A D gene is named only where the DNA matches it firmly. The size entry is marked missing in some rows and otherwise reads once, few, many or a size class.

>-|TRBJ1-3|-|TRBV27
TGTGCCAGTTACGGGGGAAACACCATATATTTT
CASYGGNTIYF
>-|TRBJ1-5|-|TRBV4-1
TGCGCCAGCAGCCAAGGGCCAAATAGCAATCAGCCCCAGCATTTT
CASSQGPNSNQPQHF
>-|TRBJ1-4|-|TRBV6-5
TGTGCCAGCGGGGAATCCCCAGGGGATGAAAAACTGTTTTTT
CASGESPGDEKLFF
>-|TRBJ1-2|-|TRBV30
TGTGCCTGGCGCATCCCCAACGGAGCTAACTATGGCTACACCTTC
CAWRIPNGANYGYTF
>-|TRBJ2-2|-|TRBV6-6
TGTGCCAGCACCGGGACTTCGAGTCACACCGGGGAGCTGTTTTTT
CASTGTSSHTGELFF
>-|TRBJ1-1|TRBD1|TRBV4-1
TGCGCCAGCAGCCAAGAGCGGGGACAGATGAACACTGAAGCTTTCTTT
CASSQERGQMNTEAFF
>-|TRBJ1-2|TRBD1|TRBV6-5
TGTGCCAGCAGAACCAGGGACAGCCACTATGGCTACACCTTC
CASRTRDSHYGYTF
>-|TRBJ2-3|-|TRBV12-3/TRBV12-4
TGTGCCAGCAGCGTAGGGTCTGATACGCAGTATTTT
CASSVGSDTQYF
>-|TRBJ2-4|-|TRBV4-1
TGCGCCAGCAGCCATCCTCCTGGGGGTGGAATTCGGTGGAGAACCAAAAACATTCAGTACTTC
CASSHPPGGGIRWRTKNIQYF
>-|TRBJ2-1|TRBD2|TRBV3-1/TRBV3-2
TGTGCCAGCAGCCCCGGGACTAGCGGGAGGGGCTACAATGAGCAGTTCTTC
CASSPGTSGRGYNEQFF
>-|TRBJ1-1|-|TRBV11-3
TGTGCCAGCAGCACTGGGCTTGACACTGAAGCTTTCTTT
CASSTGLDTEAFF
>once|TRBJ1-5|-|TRBV19
TGTGCCAGTAGTATACAAGGGGGGGAGTATAGCAATCAGCCCCAGCATTTT
CASSIQGGEYSNQPQHF
>few|TRBJ2-2|-|TRBV6-6
TGTGCCAGCAGTGGATCTCTTAGGGTCACCGGGGAGCTGTTTTTT
CASSGSLRVTGELFF
>-|TRBJ1-5|-|TRBV19
TGTGCCAGTAGTATTGGGGCTCCTTCGGCCAATCAGCCCCAGCATTTT
CASSIGAPSANQPQHF
>-|TRBJ1-6|TRBD1|TRBV9
TGTGCCAGCAGCGCCAGACAGGGGGCAGTCAATTCACCCCTCCACTTT
CASSARQGAVNSPLHF
>-|TRBJ2-1|-|TRBV19
TGTGCCAGTAGTATAGGGGCTAGCACTGAGCAGTTCTTC
CASSIGASTEQFF
>-|TRBJ1-6|-|TRBV7-8
TGTGCCAGCAGCCACCCGAACAGGATGAATAATTCACCCCTCCACTTT
CASSHPNRMNNSPLHF
>-|TRBJ2-7|-|TRBV25-1
TGTGCCAGCAGTGAATGGAAAGGGCGCTACGAGCAGTACTTC
CASSEWKGRYEQYF
>-|TRBJ1-2|-|TRBV5-5
TGTGCCAGCAGCTTGGTCGACAGCTATGGCTACACCTTC
CASSLVDSYGYTF
>-|TRBJ1-3|TRBD1|TRBV7-9
TGTGCCAGCAGCTTGAAAACGACAGGGCCTGGAAACACCATATATTTT
CASSLKTTGPGNTIYF
>-|TRBJ2-7|-|TRBV7-8
TGTGCCAGCAGCTTAGGCGTCCGGGACTTGAGCTACGAGCAGTACTTC
CASSLGVRDLSYEQYF
>-|TRBJ2-3|TRBD1|TRBV5-5
TGTGCCAGCAGGAAGATGACAGGGCCCCCAGATACGCAGTATTTT
CASRKMTGPPDTQYF
>-|TRBJ2-5|TRBD2|TRBV14
TGTGCCAGCAGTCCTTCAGAGCGGGAGATACCGGAGACCCAGTACTTC
CASSPSEREIPETQYF
>-|TRBJ1-5|TRBD1|TRBV7-6
TGTGCCAGCAGCCCTTCTGTGGGACAGGGTTCCAATCAGCCCCAGCATTTT
CASSPSVGQGSNQPQHF
>-|TRBJ1-1|-|TRBV5-5
TGTGCCAGCAGCTTGGTTGGAATCACTGAAGCTTTCTTT
CASSLVGITEAFF
>few|TRBJ1-1|-|TRBV5-4
TGTGCCAGCAGTTGGGACCCCGGGAGCACTGAAGCTTTCTTT
CASSWDPGSTEAFF
>-|TRBJ1-3|-|TRBV5-1
TGCGCCAGCAGCTTGGACGGGGAGACCATATATTTT
CASSLDGETIYF
>-|TRBJ1-4|-|TRBV7-9
TGTGCCAGCAGCTTCAGGGCTACTAATGAAAAACTGTTTTTT
CASSFRATNEKLFF
>-|TRBJ2-5|-|TRBV7-2
TGTGCCAGCAGACCGGGAGAGACCCAGTACTTC
CASRPGETQYF
>-|TRBJ1-6|-|TRBV18
TGTGCCAGCGGAGCCTTAGATAATTCACCCCTCCACTTT
CASGALDNSPLHF
>-|TRBJ2-7|TRBD1|TRBV24-1
TGTGCCAGAGGGGACAGTTCCTACGAGCAGTACTTC
CARGDSSYEQYF
>-|TRBJ1-1|-|TRBV6-5
TGTGCCAGCAGCTCGCCCGAGGGGGCTGAAGCTTTCTTT
CASSSPEGAEAFF
>-|TRBJ1-5|-|TRBV4-3
TGCGCCAGCAGCCAAGATCGGGGGAGCAATCAGCCCCAGCATTTT
CASSQDRGSNQPQHF
>-|TRBJ2-1|TRBD2|TRBV3-1/TRBV3-2
TGTGCCAGCAGCCACACGACGGACGGGGGGACGTTCTTC
CASSHTTDGGTFF
>-|TRBJ1-1|TRBD1|TRBV18
TGTGCCAGCTCACTTGGACAGGGGAACACTGAAGCTTTCTTT
CASSLGQGNTEAFF
>few|TRBJ1-2|-|TRBV3-1/TRBV3-2
TGTGCCAGCAGCCAAGTATTCCCGGGGATAAGTTTC
CASSQVFPGISF
>-|TRBJ1-3|TRBD1|TRBV11-2
TGTGCCAGCAGCTCCACAGACAGGGTGCGAGCCCACTCTGGAAACACCATATATTTT
CASSSTDRVRAHSGNTIYF
>-|TRBJ2-7|TRBD1|TRBV7-9
TGTGCCAGCAGCTCCAGGACAGGGGGCTGGGAGCAGTACTTC
CASSSRTGGWEQYF
>-|TRBJ1-1|-|TRBV7-9
TGTGCCAGCAGCTTAGTCGGCATGAACACTGAAGCTTTCTTT
CASSLVGMNTEAFF
>-|TRBJ2-7|TRBD2|TRBV6-5
TGTGCCAGCAGTTACGGGACTAGCAACGAGCAGTACTTC
CASSYGTSNEQYF
>-|TRBJ2-5|-|TRBV29-1
TGCAGCGTTGAAGAAAGGGATCGGGAGACCCAGTACTTC
CSVEERDRETQYF
>-|TRBJ2-2|-|TRBV7-2
TGTGCCAGCAGCTTAGTATCGGGCGCCGGGGAGCTGTTTTTT
CASSLVSGAGELFF
>once|TRBJ2-5|-|TRBV7-2
TGTGCCAGCAGCTTAACGGTCGCGGGGCGAGAGACCCAGTACTTC
CASSLTVAGRETQYF
>-|TRBJ1-2|TRBD1|TRBV5-1
TGCGCCAGCACTCCCGGGACAGCGAACTATGGCTACACCTTC
CASTPGTANYGYTF
>-|TRBJ1-5|-|TRBV19
TGTGCCAGTAAGGGGTCGGGGATCGCTAATCAGCCCCAGCATTTT
CASKGSGIANQPQHF
>-|TRBJ2-7|-|TRBV6-1
TGTGCCAGCAGTGAAGCGCTCGACAGGTTCTCCTACGAGCAGTACTTC
CASSEALDRFSYEQYF
>once|TRBJ2-5|TRBD1|TRBV24-1
TGTGCCACCCGGACAGGCCAGGGGACCCAGTACTTC
CATRTGQGTQYF
>-|TRBJ2-4|-|TRBV27
TGTGCCAGCAGTTGGGGGTGGCAAAACATTCAGTACTTC
CASSWGWQNIQYF
>-|TRBJ2-1|-|TRBV5-6
TGTGCCAGCAGCTTGTGGGACACCTTTTACAATGAGCAGTTCTTC
CASSLWDTFYNEQFF